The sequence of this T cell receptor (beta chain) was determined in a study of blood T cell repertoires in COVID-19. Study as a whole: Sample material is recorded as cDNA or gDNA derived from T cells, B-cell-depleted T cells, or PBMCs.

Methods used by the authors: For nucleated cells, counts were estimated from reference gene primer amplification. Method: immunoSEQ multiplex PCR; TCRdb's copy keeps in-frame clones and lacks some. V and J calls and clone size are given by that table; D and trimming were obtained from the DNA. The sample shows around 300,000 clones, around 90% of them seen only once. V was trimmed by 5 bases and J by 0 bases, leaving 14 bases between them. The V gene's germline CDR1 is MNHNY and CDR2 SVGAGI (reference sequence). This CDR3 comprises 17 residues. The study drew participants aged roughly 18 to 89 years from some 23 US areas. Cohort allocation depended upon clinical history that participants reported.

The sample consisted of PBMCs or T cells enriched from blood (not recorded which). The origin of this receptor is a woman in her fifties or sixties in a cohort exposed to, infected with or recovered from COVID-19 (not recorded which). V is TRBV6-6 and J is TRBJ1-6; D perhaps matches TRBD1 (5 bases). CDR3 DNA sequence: TGTGCCAGCAGTCCCCCACAGGCGAGCTCCTATAATTCACCCCTCCACTTT. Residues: CASSPPQASSYNSPLHF.